This T cell receptor beta chain was recorded in a study of post-analysis software for immune sequencing data. Study-wide findings and caveats: Normalized Chao1 diversity in multiple sclerosis patients fell significantly below that of controls. Relative to controls, patients had a few TRBV segments at higher frequency, with TRBV5-6, TRBV5-1 and TRBV20-1 among these.

Of note for this clonotype: No antigen is known for it.

The CDR3 covers 13 residues. CDR1 SNHLY and CDR2 FYNNEI come from the germline V gene. Trimming shortened V by 6 bases and J by 3 bases, and 12 bases separated the two germline ends. The authors incorporated unique molecular identifiers into the TCR beta cDNA libraries. A single record per CDR3 protein comes from TCRdb applying MiXCR to the PCR reads. Altogether 350,000 to 450,000 distinct CDR3 sequences are present, 39% being singletons, with the ten largest covering around 8%. The rearrangement uses TRBV2 and TRBJ2-7; D uncertain. The receptor was isolated from a girl aged 2-10 years with multiple sclerosis. The specimen was blood. CDR3 nucleotide sequence: TGTGCCAGCAGCAAACCTATAAACTACGAGCAGTACTTC. The encoded protein is CASSKPINYEQYF.